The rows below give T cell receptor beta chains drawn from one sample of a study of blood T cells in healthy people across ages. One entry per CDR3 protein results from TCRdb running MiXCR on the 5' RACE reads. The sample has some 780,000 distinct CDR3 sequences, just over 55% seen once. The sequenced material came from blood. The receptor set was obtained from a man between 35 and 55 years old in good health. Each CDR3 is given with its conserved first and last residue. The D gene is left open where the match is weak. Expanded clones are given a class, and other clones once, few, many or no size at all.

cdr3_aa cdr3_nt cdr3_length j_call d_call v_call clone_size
CASRIDTHPTEAFF TGTGCCAGCAGAATCGACACCCATCCCACTGAAGCTTTCTTT 14 TRBJ1-1 . TRBV12-3/TRBV12-4 .
CSVDTTGEIEAFF TGCAGCGTTGACACGACCGGGGAGATAGAAGCTTTCTTT 13 TRBJ1-1 . TRBV29-1 once
CASTRTRLAGTLSSYNEQFF TGTGCCAGCACCCGAACCCGTCTAGCGGGGACTCTTAGCTCCTACAATGAGCAGTTCTTC 20 TRBJ2-1 TRBD2 TRBV14 once
CASSQARVGANVLTF TGCGCCAGCAGCCAAGCGAGGGTCGGGGCCAACGTCCTGACTTTC 15 TRBJ2-6 . TRBV4-3 .
CSARIARGTDTQYF TGCAGTGCTAGAATTGCCAGGGGCACAGATACGCAGTATTTT 14 TRBJ2-3 . TRBV20-1 few
CSASRRGETQYF TGCAGTGCTAGTAGGAGAGGGGAGACCCAGTACTTC 12 TRBJ2-5 . TRBV20-1 .
CASRSTAEQLFF TGTGCCAGCAGGTCAACGGCTGAACAACTGTTTTTT 12 TRBJ1-4 . TRBV12-3/TRBV12-4 .
CSVEGTYMNTEAFF TGCAGCGTTGAGGGGACTTACATGAACACTGAAGCTTTCTTT 14 TRBJ1-1 . TRBV29-1 .
CATSDPGGVSRSEAFF TGTGCCACCAGTGACCCGGGCGGGGTCTCCCGCAGTGAAGCTTTCTTT 16 TRBJ1-1 . TRBV24-1 .
CASSVQSISYNEQFF TGTGCCAGCAGCGTTCAGAGCATATCCTACAATGAGCAGTTCTTC 15 TRBJ2-1 . TRBV7-2 .
CASSPGGGGSRGTDTQYF TGTGCCAGCAGCCCAGGCGGTGGCGGGAGTAGGGGCACAGATACGCAGTATTTT 18 TRBJ2-3 TRBD2 TRBV7-2 .
CASLGTGANVLTF TGTGCCAGCCTGGGGACTGGGGCCAACGTCCTGACTTTC 13 TRBJ2-6 . TRBV6-5 once
CSARDQAVSVRDTQYF TGCAGTGCTAGAGATCAAGCTGTGAGTGTGCGGGATACGCAGTATTTT 16 TRBJ2-3 . TRBV20-1 few
CASSLGSENGYTF TGCGCCAGCAGCTTGGGATCAGAGAATGGCTACACCTTC 13 TRBJ1-2 . TRBV5-1 .
CASSLGVLREIPTDTQYF TGTGCCAGCAGCTTAGGGGTGTTGAGGGAGATCCCCACAGATACGCAGTATTTT 18 TRBJ2-3 . TRBV7-9 .
CASRWQSFYNEQFF TGTGCCAGCAGGTGGCAATCTTTCTACAATGAGCAGTTCTTC 14 TRBJ2-1 . TRBV28 .
CASSLDGEADTQYF TGTGCCAGCAGCTTAGATGGGGAGGCAGATACGCAGTATTTT 14 TRBJ2-3 . TRBV7-6 .
CASSQDSASGISYEQYF TGCGCCAGCAGCCAAGATTCGGCTAGCGGGATCTCCTACGAGCAGTACTTC 17 TRBJ2-7 TRBD2 TRBV4-1 many
CASRDRRENEQFF TGTGCCAGCAGGGACAGACGAGAGAATGAGCAGTTCTTC 13 TRBJ2-1 . TRBV7-9 .
CASSWTVYEQYF TGTGCCAGCAGTTGGACCGTCTACGAGCAGTACTTC 12 TRBJ2-7 . TRBV25-1 .
CATSDSTGSPPHF TGTGCCACCAGTGATTCGACAGGTTCACCCCCCCACTTT 13 TRBJ1-6 . TRBV24-1 .
CASRIGLVTSGYTF TGTGCCAGTCGTATTGGACTGGTTACGTCTGGCTACACCTTC 14 TRBJ1-2 . TRBV2 .
CASSVGVLAYEQYF TGTGCCAGCAGCGTAGGGGTGTTAGCCTACGAGCAGTACTTC 14 TRBJ2-7 . TRBV9 .
CASSVPRGSDGYTF TGTGCCAGTAGTGTCCCCAGGGGGAGCGATGGCTACACCTTC 14 TRBJ1-2 TRBD1 TRBV19 .
CASSLAVANYGYTF TGTGCCAGCAGCTTGGCCGTAGCCAACTATGGCTACACCTTC 14 TRBJ1-2 . TRBV5-1 .
CASSLLSLAGGPFGETQYF TGTGCCAGCAGTTTATTATCACTAGCGGGAGGGCCATTTGGGGAGACCCAGTACTTC 19 TRBJ2-5 TRBD2 TRBV12-3/TRBV12-4 few
CASSQVAGGPGEQFF TGTGCCAGCAGCCAAGTGGCGGGGGGCCCTGGGGAGCAGTTCTTC 15 TRBJ2-1 TRBD2 TRBV3-1 .
CASPSDRDPRTDTQYF TGTGCCAGCCCCTCAGACCGGGACCCTCGCACAGATACGCAGTATTTT 16 TRBJ2-3 . TRBV7-9 .
CASSQGLAGLGTQYF TGCGCCAGCAGCCAAGGGTTAGCAGGGTTGGGGACCCAGTACTTC 15 TRBJ2-5 . TRBV4-1 .
CASSQTGHYEQYF TGTGCCAGCAGCCAGACAGGCCACTACGAGCAGTACTTC 13 TRBJ2-7 . TRBV14 few
CSAPQTSDGTDTQYF TGCAGTGCTCCCCAGACTAGCGATGGCACAGATACGCAGTATTTT 15 TRBJ2-3 TRBD2 TRBV20-1 few
CASSDGTGSNYGYTF TGCGCCAGCAGCGACGGGACAGGGAGTAACTATGGCTACACCTTC 15 TRBJ1-2 TRBD1 TRBV5-1 many
CAWSPSRFNYGYTF TGTGCCTGGAGTCCTTCCCGATTTAACTATGGCTACACCTTC 14 TRBJ1-2 . TRBV30 .
CAGRNNEKLFF TGCGCAGGGCGGAATAATGAAAAACTGTTTTTT 11 TRBJ1-4 . TRBV20-1 .
CASSQDLLAAALNYGYTF TGCGCCAGCAGCCAAGATCTCCTGGCGGCAGCCCTTAACTATGGCTACACCTTC 18 TRBJ1-2 . TRBV4-3 .
CASSWTGNSNQPQHF TGTGCCAGCAGCTGGACAGGGAATAGCAATCAGCCCCAGCATTTT 15 TRBJ1-5 TRBD1 TRBV5-5 .
CSASFVGGLQETQYF TGCAGTGCTAGTTTTGTGGGGGGCCTCCAAGAGACCCAGTACTTC 15 TRBJ2-5 . TRBV20-1 many
CSARDGSGRRDNEQFF TGCAGTGCTAGAGATGGTAGCGGGAGGCGGGACAATGAGCAGTTCTTC 16 TRBJ2-1 TRBD2 TRBV20-1 few
CASSQERQGTGSYQPQHF TGCGCCAGCAGCCAAGAAAGACAAGGGACAGGGTCATATCAGCCCCAGCATTTT 18 TRBJ1-5 TRBD1 TRBV4-3 few
CAISVKNSRSSYEQYF TGTGCCATCAGTGTTAAGAACTCCCGGAGCTCCTACGAGCAGTACTTC 16 TRBJ2-7 . TRBV10-3 .
CASSHRALQETQYF TGTGCCAGCAGTCACCGAGCCCTTCAAGAGACCCAGTACTTC 14 TRBJ2-5 . TRBV27 .
CASTGGRTYEQYF TGTGCCAGCACCGGCGGTCGTACCTACGAGCAGTACTTC 13 TRBJ2-7 . TRBV6-2/TRBV6-3 .
CASSLIGQNDAFF TGTGCCAGCAGTTTAATCGGGCAAAACGACGCTTTCTTT 13 TRBJ1-1 . TRBV28 .
CASSEMLGARNYGYTF TGTGCCAGCAGTGAAATGCTTGGGGCGCGGAACTATGGCTACACCTTC 16 TRBJ1-2 . TRBV2 .
CASSPRDRIDGNEQYF TGTGCCAGCAGTCCCCGAGACCGGATCGACGGGAATGAGCAGTACTTC 16 TRBJ2-5 . TRBV27 .
CASSAIPGQGYEQYF TGTGCCAGCAGTGCTATACCGGGACAGGGCTACGAGCAGTACTTC 15 TRBJ2-7 TRBD1 TRBV6-4 .
CASLGQDNYGYTF TGTGCCAGCTTGGGGCAAGATAACTATGGCTACACCTTC 13 TRBJ1-2 . TRBV27 few
CSAREMVGSPLHF TGCAGTGCTAGAGAAATGGTCGGATCACCCCTCCACTTT 13 TRBJ1-6 . TRBV20-1 .
CSANRQGRDYGYTF TGCAGCGCCAACCGACAGGGCAGGGACTATGGCTACACCTTC 14 TRBJ1-2 TRBD1 TRBV29-1 .
CASSTGTGFEETQYF TGTGCCAGCAGTACCGGGACAGGGTTTGAAGAGACCCAGTACTTC 15 TRBJ2-5 TRBD1 TRBV6-2/TRBV6-3 .
CASSPLPRQGRNTEAFF TGTGCCAGCAGTCCCCTCCCCCGACAAGGCCGGAACACTGAAGCTTTCTTT 17 TRBJ1-1 . TRBV28 few